The 3 T cell receptor beta chains listed next were all sequenced from one sample in a study of T cell repertoires in cytomegalovirus infection (dated by TCRdb to 2018 to 2020). In the paper's terms, the treatment or condition label means: in vitro stimulation with specific CMV peptide epitopes to enrich CMV-specific T cells. TCRdb names Illumina HiSeq 1500 as the instrument used. TCRdb reanalyzed the raw reads on its own, using fastp at Q25 for trimming and MiXCR for clone calling, and kept in-frame beta chains. For every CDR3 protein sequence, its rows merge into one entry that carries the most common genes and DNA. In this sample the table shows 450,000 to 650,000 distinct CDR3 sequences, approximately 40% of which occur a single time. In total, the top ten clones hold around 50% of the sample. These receptors are not linked to any known antigen. The specimen was cultured PBMCs, collected from culture after CMV antigen stimulation. These receptors came from a human donor in good health (CMV status not recorded). Some clones in this sample may be carry-over from other donors' samples.

At least ten counts were recorded for this clonotype. The V call is TRBV27, the J call TRBJ2-1; D remains ambiguous. This CDR3 is 16 amino acids long. Germline CDR1 reads MNHEY; CDR2 reads SMNVEV (reference sequence). V gave up 0 bases and J gave up 7 bases, with 16 bases separating them. CDR3 nucleotide sequence: TGTGCCAGCAGTTTATCTCCCTCGACCCATCGGAATGAGCAGTTCTTC. Residues: CASSLSPSTHRNEQFF.

This clonotype was detected a few times. J is TRBJ2-5 and V is TRBV12-3 or TRBV12-4; D gene unclear. Trimming took off 5 bases at V and 7 bases at J, with 14 bases between the two ends. The CDR3 runs 13 residues. The CDR3 sequence is CASSPRQSGTQYF. Written as DNA, the CDR3 is TGTGCCAGCAGTCCCCGCCAGTCTGGGACCCAGTACTTC.

This clonotype was seen ten or more times. V usage is TRBV7-4 and J usage is TRBJ2-3; D gene uncertain. The length of the CDR3 is 14 residues. V shed 4 bases and J shed 0 bases, with 8 bases lying between them. CDR1 SGHVT and CDR2 SQSDAQ come from the germline V gene. CDR3 loop: CASSSSLSTDTQYF. In DNA, the CDR3 is TGTGCCAGCAGCTCTTCCCTCAGCACAGATACGCAGTATTTT.